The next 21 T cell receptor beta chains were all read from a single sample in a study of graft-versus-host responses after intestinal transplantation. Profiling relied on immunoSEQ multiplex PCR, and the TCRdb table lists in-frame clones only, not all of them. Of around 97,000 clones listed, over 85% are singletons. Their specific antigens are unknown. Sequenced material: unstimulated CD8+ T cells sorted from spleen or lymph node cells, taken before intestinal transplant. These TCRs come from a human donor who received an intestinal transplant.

CDR3 residues: CASSQEGGASNQPQHF. As DNA, the CDR3 is TGCGCCAGCAGCCAGGAAGGGGGGGCGAGCAATCAGCCCCAGCATTTT. V gene TRBV4-1 combines with J gene TRBJ1-5, with D possibly being TRBD1 (6 bases). V lost 3 bases, J lost 1 base, and 13 bases lay in between. This CDR3 spans 16 amino acids. Germline loops: CDR1 MGHRA, CDR2 YSYEKL.

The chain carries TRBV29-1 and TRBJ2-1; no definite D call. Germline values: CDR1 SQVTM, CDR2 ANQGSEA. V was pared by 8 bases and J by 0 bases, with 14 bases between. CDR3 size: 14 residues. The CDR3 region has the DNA TGCAGCCCCCCCGGCCGCCCCTCCTACAATGAGCAGTTCTTC. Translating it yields CSPPGRPSYNEQFF.

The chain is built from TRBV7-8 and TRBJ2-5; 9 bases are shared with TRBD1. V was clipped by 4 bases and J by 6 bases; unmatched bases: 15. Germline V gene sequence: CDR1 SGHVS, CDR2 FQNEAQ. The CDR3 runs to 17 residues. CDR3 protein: CASSSNPPGQGVKTQYF. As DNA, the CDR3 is TGTGCCAGCAGCTCCAACCCCCCGGGACAGGGTGTAAAGACCCAGTACTTC.

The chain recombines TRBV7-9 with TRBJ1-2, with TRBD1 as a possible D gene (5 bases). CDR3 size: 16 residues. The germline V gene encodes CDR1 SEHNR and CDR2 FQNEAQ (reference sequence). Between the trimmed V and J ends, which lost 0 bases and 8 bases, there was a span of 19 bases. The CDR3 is CASSLARGRSFWGYTF. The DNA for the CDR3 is TGTGCCAGCAGCTTAGCGCGGGGCAGGTCCTTTTGGGGCTACACCTTC.

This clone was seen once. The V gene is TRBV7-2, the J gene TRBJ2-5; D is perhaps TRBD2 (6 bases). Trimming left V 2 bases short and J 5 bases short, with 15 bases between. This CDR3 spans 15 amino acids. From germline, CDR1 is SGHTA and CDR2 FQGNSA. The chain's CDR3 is CASSLFPGVRETQYF. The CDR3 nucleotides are TGTGCCAGCAGCTTATTCCCGGGGGTCCGGGAGACCCAGTACTTC.

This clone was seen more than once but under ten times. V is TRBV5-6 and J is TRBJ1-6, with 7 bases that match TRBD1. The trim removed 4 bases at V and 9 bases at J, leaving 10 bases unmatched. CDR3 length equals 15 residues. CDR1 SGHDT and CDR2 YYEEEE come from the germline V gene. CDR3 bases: TGTGCCAGCAGCCTTACGACAGGGAATCGTTCACCCCTCCACTTT. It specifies CASSLTTGNRSPLHF.

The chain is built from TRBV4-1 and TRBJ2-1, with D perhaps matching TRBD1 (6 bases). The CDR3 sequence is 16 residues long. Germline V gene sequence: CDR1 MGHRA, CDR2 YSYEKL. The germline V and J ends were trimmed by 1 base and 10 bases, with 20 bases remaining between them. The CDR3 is CASSQVEGQRGGEQFF. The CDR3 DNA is TGCGCCAGCAGCCAAGTAGAAGGACAGCGAGGTGGGGAGCAGTTCTTC.

The CDR3 coding sequence is TGTGCCAGCAGCTCACCTAATGAGGGGGCTGGGGCCAACGTCCTGACTTTC. It codes for CASSSPNEGAGANVLTF. The chain employs TRBV27 and TRBJ2-6; possible D gene TRBD1, 6 bases. V was shortened by 6 bases and J by 2 bases, with 17 bases between the two germline ends. The CDR3 spans 17 residues. The V gene's germline CDR1 is MNHEY and CDR2 SMNVEV (reference sequence).

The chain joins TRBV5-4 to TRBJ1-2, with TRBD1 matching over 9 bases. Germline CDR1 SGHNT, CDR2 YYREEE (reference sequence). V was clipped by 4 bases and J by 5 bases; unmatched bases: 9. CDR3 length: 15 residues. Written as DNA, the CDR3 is TGTGCCAGCAGCCCGCTCCCGGGACAGGGATATGGCTACACCTTC. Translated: CASSPLPGQGYGYTF.

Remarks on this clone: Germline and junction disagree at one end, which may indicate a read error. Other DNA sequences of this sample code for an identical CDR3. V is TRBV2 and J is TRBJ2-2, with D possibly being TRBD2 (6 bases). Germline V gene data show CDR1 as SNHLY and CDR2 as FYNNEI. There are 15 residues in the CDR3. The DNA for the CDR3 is TGTGCCAGCAGTGAGGTCGGTAGTCCCGGCGGGGAGTTGTTTTTT. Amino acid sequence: CASSEVGSPGGELFF.

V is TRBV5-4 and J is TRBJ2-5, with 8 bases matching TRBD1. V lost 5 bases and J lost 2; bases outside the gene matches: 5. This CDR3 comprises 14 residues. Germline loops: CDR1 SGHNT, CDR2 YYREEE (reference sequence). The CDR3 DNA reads TGTGCCAGCAGGCCCGGGACAGGTCAAGAGACCCAGTACTTC. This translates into CASRPGTGQETQYF.

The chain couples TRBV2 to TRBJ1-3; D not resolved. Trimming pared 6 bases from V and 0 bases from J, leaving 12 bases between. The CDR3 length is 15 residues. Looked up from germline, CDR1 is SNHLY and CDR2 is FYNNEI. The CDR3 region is CASREKQSSGNTIYF. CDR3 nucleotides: TGTGCCAGCAGGGAAAAACAGAGCTCTGGAAACACCATATATTTT.

The DNA for the CDR3 is TGTGCCAGCAGCTTGGGGCGGGGGACTCCTACTACCATTGGCTACACCTTC. It yields the protein CASSLGRGTPTTIGYTF. The rearrangement uses TRBV5-5 and TRBJ1-2, with TRBD1 as a possible D gene (5 bases). The CDR3 consists of 17 residues. The V end was cut by 0 bases, the J end by 7 bases, with 22 bases between. Germline V gives CDR1 SGHKS, CDR2 YYEKEE (reference sequence). The variable domain in full, completed from reference TRBV5-5 and TRBJ1-2, reads DAGVTQSPTHLIKTRGQQVTLRCSPISGHKSVSWYQQVLGQGPQFIFQYYEKEERGRGNFPDRFSARQFPNYSSELNVNALLLGDSALYLCASSLGRGTPTTIGYTFGSGTRLTVV.

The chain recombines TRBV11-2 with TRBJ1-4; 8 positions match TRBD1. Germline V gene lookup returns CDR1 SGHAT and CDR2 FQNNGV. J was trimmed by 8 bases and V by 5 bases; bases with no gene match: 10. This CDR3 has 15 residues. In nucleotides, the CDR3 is TGTGCCAGCAGCACTACGCAGGGGGCACGAGAAAAACTGTTTTTT. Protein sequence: CASSTTQGAREKLFF.

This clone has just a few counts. CDR3 protein: CASSPSQGPTGNTIYF. The CDR3 DNA follows: TGCGCCAGCAGCCCCTCACAGGGCCCCACTGGAAACACCATATATTTT. V is TRBV4-1 and J is TRBJ1-3; D might be TRBD1 (6 bases). CDR3 size: 16 residues. V dropped 4 bases and J dropped 2 bases, with 15 bases sitting between them. The germline V gene has CDR1 MGHRA and CDR2 YSYEKL.

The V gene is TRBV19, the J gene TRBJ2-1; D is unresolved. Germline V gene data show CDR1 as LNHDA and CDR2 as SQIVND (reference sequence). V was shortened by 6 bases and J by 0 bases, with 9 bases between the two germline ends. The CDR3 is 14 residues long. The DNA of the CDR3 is TGTGCCAGTAGCTACAGTGACTCCTACAATGAGCAGTTCTTC. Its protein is CASSYSDSYNEQFF.

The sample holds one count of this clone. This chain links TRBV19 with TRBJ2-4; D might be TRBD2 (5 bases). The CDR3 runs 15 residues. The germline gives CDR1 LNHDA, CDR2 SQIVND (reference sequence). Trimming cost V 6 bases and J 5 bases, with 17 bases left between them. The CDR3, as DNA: TGTGCCAGTAGCAACTCCGGGAACCGCCAAAACATTCAGTACTTC. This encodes CASSNSGNRQNIQYF. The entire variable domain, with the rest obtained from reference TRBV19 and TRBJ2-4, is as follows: DGGITQSPKYLFRKEGQNVTLSCEQNLNHDAMYWYRQDPGQGLRLIYYSQIVNDFQKGDIAEGYSVSREKKESFPLTVTSAQKNPTAFYLCASSNSGNRQNIQYFGAGTRLSVL.

CDR3: CASSDPSPETQYF. CDR3 sequence (DNA): TGTGCCAGCAGTGACCCCTCTCCGGAGACCCAGTACTTC. The chain carries TRBV25-1 and TRBJ2-5; D unresolved. Trimming took off 3 bases at V and 5 bases at J, with 10 bases between the two ends. This CDR3 is built from 13 residues. CDR1 is MGHDK and CDR2 is SYGVNS in the germline V gene.

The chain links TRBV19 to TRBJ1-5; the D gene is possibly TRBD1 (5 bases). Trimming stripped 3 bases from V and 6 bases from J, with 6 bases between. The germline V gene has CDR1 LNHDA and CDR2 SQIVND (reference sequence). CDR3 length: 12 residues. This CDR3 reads CASSIGGQPQHF. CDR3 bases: TGTGCCAGTAGTATTGGGGGTCAGCCCCAGCATTTT. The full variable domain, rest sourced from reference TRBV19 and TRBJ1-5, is DGGITQSPKYLFRKEGQNVTLSCEQNLNHDAMYWYRQDPGQGLRLIYYSQIVNDFQKGDIAEGYSVSREKKESFPLTVTSAQKNPTAFYLCASSIGGQPQHFGDGTRLSIL.

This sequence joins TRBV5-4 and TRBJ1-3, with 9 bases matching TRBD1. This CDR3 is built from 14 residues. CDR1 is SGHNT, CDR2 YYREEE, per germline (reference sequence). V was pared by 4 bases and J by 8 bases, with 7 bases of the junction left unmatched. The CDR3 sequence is CASSLTGGEDTIYF. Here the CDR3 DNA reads TGTGCCAGCAGCCTTACAGGGGGCGAGGACACCATATATTTT. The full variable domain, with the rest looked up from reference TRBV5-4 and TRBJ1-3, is ETGVTQSPTHLIKTRGQQVTLRCSSQSGHNTVSWYQQALGQGPQFIFQYYREEENGRGNFPPRFSGLQFPNYSSELNVNALELDDSALYLCASSLTGGEDTIYFGEGSWLTVV.

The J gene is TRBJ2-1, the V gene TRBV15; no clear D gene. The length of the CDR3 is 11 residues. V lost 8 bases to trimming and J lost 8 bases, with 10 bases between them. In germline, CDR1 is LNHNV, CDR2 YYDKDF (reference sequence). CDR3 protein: CATQLADEQFF. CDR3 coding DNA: TGTGCCACCCAACTGGCGGATGAGCAGTTCTTC.